The rows below give T cell receptor beta chains drawn from one sample of a study of shared clonotypes between healthy human individuals. Assay: immunoSEQ multiplex PCR; the TCRdb copy retains only in-frame clones and omits some. The sample has 640,000 or so clones; 55% to 75% are singletons. Sequences were obtained from memory CD4+ T cells sorted from blood. These TCRs come from a woman in her 30s in good health. CDR3s include the opening cysteine and the closing phenylalanine or tryptophan. D genes are given only for firm matches. Where a row states a size, it is once, few, many or the class of an expanded clone; other rows omit it.

v_call: TRBV7-2
clone_size: NA
j_call: TRBJ1-2
d_call: NA
cdr3_nt: TGTGCCAGCAGCCAAGACAGGACTAACTATGGCTACACCTTC
cdr3_aa: CASSQDRTNYGYTF

v_call: TRBV11-3
clone_size: NA
j_call: TRBJ2-2
d_call: TRBD1
cdr3_nt: TGTGCCAGCAGCAACCAGGGACAGGGGACCGGGGAGCTGTTTTTT
cdr3_aa: CASSNQGQGTGELFF

v_call: TRBV6-1
clone_size: NA
j_call: TRBJ1-2
d_call: NA
cdr3_nt: TGTGCCAGCAGCGAACAAGGGTATGGCTACACCTTC
cdr3_aa: CASSEQGYGYTF

v_call: TRBV4-1
clone_size: few
j_call: TRBJ2-3
d_call: TRBD2
cdr3_nt: TGCGCCAGCAGCCAAGCCCTAGCGGGGTGGGGGGCAGATACGCAGTATTTT
cdr3_aa: CASSQALAGWGADTQYF

v_call: TRBV6-6
clone_size: NA
j_call: TRBJ2-7
d_call: NA
cdr3_nt: TGTGCCAGCAGTTTAACAGCCGTCCAACCCTACGAGCAGTACTTC
cdr3_aa: CASSLTAVQPYEQYF

v_call: TRBV2
clone_size: NA
j_call: TRBJ2-7
d_call: NA
cdr3_nt: TGTGCCAGCAAAGGGACAAATACCTACGAGCAGTACTTC
cdr3_aa: CASKGTNTYEQYF

v_call: TRBV6-1
clone_size: NA
j_call: TRBJ2-1
d_call: NA
cdr3_nt: TGTGCCAGCAGTGAAGAGGGGGAGCCCTACAATGAGCAGTTCTTC
cdr3_aa: CASSEEGEPYNEQFF

v_call: TRBV19
clone_size: NA
j_call: TRBJ2-1
d_call: TRBD2
cdr3_nt: TGTGCCAGTGCGACTAGCGGGAGCTCCTACAATGAGCAGTTCTTC
cdr3_aa: CASATSGSSYNEQFF

v_call: TRBV7-9
clone_size: NA
j_call: TRBJ2-2
d_call: NA
cdr3_nt: TGTGCCAGCAGCTTAGTATCAGGAGGGCCCGGGGAGCTGTTTTTT
cdr3_aa: CASSLVSGGPGELFF

v_call: TRBV25-1
clone_size: NA
j_call: TRBJ2-7
d_call: TRBD1
cdr3_nt: TGTGCCAGCAGTAGGCAGGGGGCCCTCTACGAGCAGTACTTC
cdr3_aa: CASSRQGALYEQYF

v_call: TRBV11-2
clone_size: NA
j_call: TRBJ2-1
d_call: TRBD2
cdr3_nt: TGTGCCAGCAGCTTAGTGGGCGGGAGCCGGCGAAATGAGCAGTTCTTC
cdr3_aa: CASSLVGGSRRNEQFF

v_call: TRBV27
clone_size: NA
j_call: TRBJ2-1
d_call: TRBD2
cdr3_nt: TGTGCCAGCAGTCCGGGACTAGCGGGAGGTTTCGATGAGCAGTTCTTC
cdr3_aa: CASSPGLAGGFDEQFF

v_call: TRBV10-3
clone_size: NA
j_call: TRBJ1-3
d_call: NA
cdr3_nt: TGTGCCACTGACAGTTACACTGGAAACACCATATATTTT
cdr3_aa: CATDSYTGNTIYF

v_call: TRBV9
clone_size: NA
j_call: TRBJ2-2
d_call: NA
cdr3_nt: TGTGCCAGCAGCGTAGTAGGCGGGAACACCGGGGAGCTGTTTTTT
cdr3_aa: CASSVVGGNTGELFF

v_call: TRBV6-1
clone_size: NA
j_call: TRBJ2-7
d_call: NA
cdr3_nt: TGTGCCAGCAGTGAAAGCGCTGTCTCCTACGAGCAGTACTTC
cdr3_aa: CASSESAVSYEQYF

v_call: TRBV5-1
clone_size: NA
j_call: TRBJ2-3
d_call: TRBD1
cdr3_nt: TGCGCCAGCAGCTTGGCTCGACAGGGGGCATCGAGCACAGATACGCAGTATTTT
cdr3_aa: CASSLARQGASSTDTQYF

v_call: TRBV27
clone_size: NA
j_call: TRBJ1-4
d_call: NA
cdr3_nt: TGTGCCAGCAGTACCTTGAGGGAGGGTCCAAAACTGTTTTTT
cdr3_aa: CASSTLREGPKLFF

v_call: TRBV10-1
clone_size: NA
j_call: TRBJ2-1
d_call: TRBD2
cdr3_nt: TGCGCCAGCAGCGACCTAGCGGGAGGGCCTATGGAGTTCTTC
cdr3_aa: CASSDLAGGPMEFF